This T cell receptor beta chain stems from a study of shared clonotypes between healthy human individuals. This clone was seen only once. The target antigen is unknown. CD8 cells regarded as naive lacked CD45RO, were positively chosen for CCR7, and omitted terminally differentiated effector memory CD45RA+ cells. General study findings and limits: A generally larger estimated richness was seen in naive subsets than in memory subsets.

The table came from immunoSEQ multiplex PCR; TCRdb's copy has only in-frame clones and leaves some out. The profile shows 1.5 million to 2.5 million clones, about 95% of them singletons. This CDR3 is built from 15 residues. Looked up from germline, CDR1 is SGDLS and CDR2 is YYNGEE. With 2 bases clipped from V and 2 bases from J, the junction kept 4 bases outside the gene matches. V is TRBV9 and J is TRBJ2-7, with TRBD1 identical over 10 bases. Input material: naive CD8+ T cells sorted from blood. The TCR was taken from a man in his late teens or twenties in good health. CDR3 sequence: CASSVGQGGPYEQYF. The CDR3, as DNA: TGTGCCAGCAGCGTCGGACAGGGGGGGCCCTACGAGCAGTACTTC.